This TCR beta chain comes out of a study of T cells in localized non-small cell lung cancer. V was cut by 3 bases and J by 3 bases, with 11 bases left in between. From germline, CDR1 is SGHAT and CDR2 FQNNGV. This CDR3 has 15 residues. TCRdb's table, derived via immunoSEQ multiplex PCR, lists solely in-frame clones and lacks some. The data show around 31,000 clones, with about nine tenths seen just once and 10% held by the top ten. Findings and caveats of the study: It remains possible that heterogeneity exists, since only one tumor region was sequenced. A median of roughly 50 of the top 100 tumor clones appeared in adjacent lung, which was paired and uninvolved. Uninvolved adjacent lung showed peak T cell clonality, exceeding tumor. Prolonged overall survival went with higher T cell density in the blood.

This clone came up once. Its target is not known. This clonotype originated in a woman aged 35-75 years with stage I lung adenocarcinoma. This material consisted of peripheral blood, taken before any cancer treatment. This rearrangement joins TRBV11-2 to TRBJ1-4; possible D gene TRBD1, 6 bases. CDR3 sequence (DNA): TGTGCCAGCAGCTTCCTCCAGGGGCCTAATGAAAAACTGTTTTTT. It specifies CASSFLQGPNEKLFF.